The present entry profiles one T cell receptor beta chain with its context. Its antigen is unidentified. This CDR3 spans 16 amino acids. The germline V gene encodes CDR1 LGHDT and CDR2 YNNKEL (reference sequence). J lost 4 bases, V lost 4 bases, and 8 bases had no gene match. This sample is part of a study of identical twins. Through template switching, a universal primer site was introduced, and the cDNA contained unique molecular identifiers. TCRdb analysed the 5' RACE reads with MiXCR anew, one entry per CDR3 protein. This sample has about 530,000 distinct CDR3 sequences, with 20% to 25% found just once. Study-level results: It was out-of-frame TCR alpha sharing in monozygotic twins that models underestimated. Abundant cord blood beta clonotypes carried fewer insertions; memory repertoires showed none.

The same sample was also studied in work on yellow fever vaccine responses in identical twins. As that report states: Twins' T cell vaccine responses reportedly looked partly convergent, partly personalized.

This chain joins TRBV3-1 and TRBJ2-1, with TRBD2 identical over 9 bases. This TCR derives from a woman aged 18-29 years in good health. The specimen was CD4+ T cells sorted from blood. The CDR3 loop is CASSPPGSGRYNEQFF. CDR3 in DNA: TGTGCCAGCAGCCCCCCAGGCAGCGGGAGGTACAATGAGCAGTTCTTC.